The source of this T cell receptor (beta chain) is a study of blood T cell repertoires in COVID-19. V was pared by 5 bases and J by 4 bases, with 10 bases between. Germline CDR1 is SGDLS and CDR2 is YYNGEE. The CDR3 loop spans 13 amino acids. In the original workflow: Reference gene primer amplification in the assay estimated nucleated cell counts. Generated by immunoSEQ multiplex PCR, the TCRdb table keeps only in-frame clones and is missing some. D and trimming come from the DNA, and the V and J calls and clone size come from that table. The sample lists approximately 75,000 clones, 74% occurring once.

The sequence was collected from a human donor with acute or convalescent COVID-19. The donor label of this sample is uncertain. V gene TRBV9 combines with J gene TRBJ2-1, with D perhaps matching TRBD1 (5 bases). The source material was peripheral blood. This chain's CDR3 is CASSGSGYNEQFF. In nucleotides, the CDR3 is TGTGCCAGCAGTGGTTCAGGGTACAATGAGCAGTTCTTC. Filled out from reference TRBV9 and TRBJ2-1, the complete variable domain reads DSGVTQTPKHLITATGQRVTLRCSPRSGDLSVYWYQQSLDQGLQFLIQYYNGEERAKGNILERFSAQQFPDLHSELNLSSLELGDSALYFCASSGSGYNEQFFGPGTRLTVL.